What follows are 3 T cell receptor beta chains derived from one specimen sequenced in a study of blood T cell repertoires in COVID-19. Profiling relied on immunoSEQ multiplex PCR, and the TCRdb table lists in-frame clones only, not all of them. Of about 22,000 clones listed, about 80% were seen once; the top ten hold 48%. Specimen: peripheral blood. The receptors shown here come from a man between 65 and 85 years old with acute or convalescent COVID-19.

The V gene is TRBV19, the J gene TRBJ2-3; D is possibly TRBD2 (5 bases). Germline CDR1 and CDR2: LNHDA and SQIVND (reference sequence). The V end was cut by 9 bases, the J end by 4 bases, with 20 bases between. The CDR3 is made up of 15 amino acids. The CDR3 loop is CARGSKNSGPDTQYF. The CDR3 DNA reads TGTGCCAGAGGGAGTAAAAACAGTGGCCCAGATACGCAGTATTTT.

The chain links TRBV18 to TRBJ2-1; TRBD1 matches at 7 bases. The CDR3 runs to 15 residues. Germline-derived CDR1 and CDR2 are KGHSH and LQKENI. Trimming removed 4 bases from V and 4 bases from J; junction bases left unmatched: 7. The CDR3 loop reads CASSQTGPGYNEQFF. CDR3 DNA sequence: TGTGCCAGCTCACAGACAGGGCCGGGTTACAATGAGCAGTTCTTC.

CDR3 sequence reads: CAISDRGGQPQHF. The CDR3 DNA sequence: TGTGCCATCAGTGACAGGGGCGGTCAGCCCCAGCATTTT. The rearrangement joins TRBV10-3 to TRBJ1-5; the D gene is possibly TRBD1 (6 bases). V was shortened by 3 bases and J by 6 bases, with 9 bases between the two germline ends. The germline gives CDR1 ENHRY, CDR2 SYGVKD. The CDR3 extends over 13 amino acids.